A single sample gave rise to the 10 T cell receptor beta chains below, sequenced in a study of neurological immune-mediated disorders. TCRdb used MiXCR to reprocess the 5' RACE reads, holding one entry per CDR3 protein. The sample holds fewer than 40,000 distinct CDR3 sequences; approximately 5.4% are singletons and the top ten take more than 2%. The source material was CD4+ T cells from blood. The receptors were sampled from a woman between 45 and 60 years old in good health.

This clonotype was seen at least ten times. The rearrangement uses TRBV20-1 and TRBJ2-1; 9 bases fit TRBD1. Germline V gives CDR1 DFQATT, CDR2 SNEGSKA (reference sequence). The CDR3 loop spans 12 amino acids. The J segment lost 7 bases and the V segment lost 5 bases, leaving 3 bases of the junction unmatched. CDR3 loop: CSAGTGPNEQFF. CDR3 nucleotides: TGCAGTGCTGGGACAGGGCCGAATGAGCAGTTCTTC.

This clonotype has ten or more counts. CDR3 nucleotides: TGTGCCAGCAGTTTAATCCGGGTGAACACTGAAGCTTTCTTT. Its translation: CASSLIRVNTEAFF. The rearrangement joins TRBV28 to TRBJ1-1; D ambiguous. The CDR3 length is 14 residues. Germline loops: CDR1 MDHEN, CDR2 SYDVKM. V was clipped by 2 bases and J by 0 bases, with 7 bases between them.

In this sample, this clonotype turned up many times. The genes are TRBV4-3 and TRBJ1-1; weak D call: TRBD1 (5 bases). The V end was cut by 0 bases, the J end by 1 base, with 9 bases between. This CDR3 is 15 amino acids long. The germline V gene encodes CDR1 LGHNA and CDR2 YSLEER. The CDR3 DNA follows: TGCGCCAGCAGCCAAGACGGGGCCCGGAACACTGAAGCTTTCTTT. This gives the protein CASSQDGARNTEAFF.

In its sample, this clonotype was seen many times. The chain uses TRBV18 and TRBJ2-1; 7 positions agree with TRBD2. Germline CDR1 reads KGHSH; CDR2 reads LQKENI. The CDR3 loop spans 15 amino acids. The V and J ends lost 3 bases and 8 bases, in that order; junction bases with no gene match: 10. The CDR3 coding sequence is TGTGCCAGCTCACCTACTAGCGCGATGGTCGATGAGCAGTTCTTC. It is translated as CASSPTSAMVDEQFF.

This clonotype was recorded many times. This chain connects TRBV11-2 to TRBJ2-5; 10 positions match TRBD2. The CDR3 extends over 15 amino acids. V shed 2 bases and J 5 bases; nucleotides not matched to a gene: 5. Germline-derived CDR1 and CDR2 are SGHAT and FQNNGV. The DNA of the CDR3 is TGTGCCAGCAGCTTATCTAGCGGGAGTGTGGAGACCCAGTACTTC. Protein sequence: CASSLSSGSVETQYF.

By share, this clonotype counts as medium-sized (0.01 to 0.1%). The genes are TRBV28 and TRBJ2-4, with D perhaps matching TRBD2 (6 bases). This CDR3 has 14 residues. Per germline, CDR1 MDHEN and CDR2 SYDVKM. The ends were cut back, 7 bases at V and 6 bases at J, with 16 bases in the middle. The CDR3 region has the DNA TGTGCCAGCACTATAACTAGCAGAGGAAACATTCAGTACTTC. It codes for CASTITSRGNIQYF.

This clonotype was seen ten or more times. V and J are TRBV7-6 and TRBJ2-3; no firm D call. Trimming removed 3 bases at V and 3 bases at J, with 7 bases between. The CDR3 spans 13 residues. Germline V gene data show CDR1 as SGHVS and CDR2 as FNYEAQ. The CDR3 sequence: CASSFSRTDTQYF. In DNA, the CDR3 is TGTGCCAGCAGCTTCTCGCGTACAGATACGCAGTATTTT.

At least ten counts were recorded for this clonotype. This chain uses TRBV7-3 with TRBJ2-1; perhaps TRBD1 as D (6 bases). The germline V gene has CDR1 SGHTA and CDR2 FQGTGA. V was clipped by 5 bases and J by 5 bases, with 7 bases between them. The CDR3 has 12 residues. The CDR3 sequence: CASSRDNNEQFF. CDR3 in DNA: TGTGCCAGCAGCCGGGACAACAATGAGCAGTTCTTC. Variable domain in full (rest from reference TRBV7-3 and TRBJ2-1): GAGVSQTPSNKVTEKGKYVELRCDPISGHTALYWYRQSLGQGPEFLIYFQGTGAADDSGLPNDRFFAVRPEGSVSTLKIQRTERGDSAVYLCASSRDNNEQFFGPGTRLTVL.

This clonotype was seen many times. CDR3 sequence reads: CASTRTGRVYEQYF. As DNA, the CDR3 is TGTGCCAGCACCAGGACAGGGCGAGTCTACGAGCAGTACTTC. The rearrangement links TRBV5-6 to TRBJ2-7; 8 bases are a match to TRBD1. Germline trimming cut 6 bases from V and 3 bases from J; bases unmatched to any gene: 8. Per germline, CDR1 SGHDT and CDR2 YYEEEE. The CDR3 totals 14 residues.

As DNA, the CDR3 is TGCAGTGCTTCGGGCTGGGGGGTGAACACTGAAGCTTTCTTT. Residues: CSASGWGVNTEAFF. The chain links TRBV20-1 to TRBJ1-1; D is possibly TRBD1 (5 bases). V lost 5 bases and J 0 bases, leaving 13 bases between the germline ends. Germline V gives CDR1 DFQATT, CDR2 SNEGSKA (reference sequence). There are 14 residues in the CDR3.